This T cell receptor (beta chain) was sequenced in a study of T cells of healthy individuals. TCRdb itself ran the 5' RACE reads through MiXCR, one entry per CDR3 protein. This sample has around 63,000 distinct CDR3 sequences, with roughly 17% found just once. This clonotype appeared many times. The CDR3 sequence is 15 residues long. The V and J ends lost 6 bases and 2 bases, in that order; junction bases with no gene match: 7. The clonotype comes from a human donor in good health. This rearrangement joins TRBV12-3 or TRBV12-4 to TRBJ2-3; 8 positions match TRBD2. The CDR3 bases are TGTGCCAGCAGCCCCAGCGGGAGAAACACAGATACGCAGTATTTT. Its translation: CASSPSGRNTDTQYF.